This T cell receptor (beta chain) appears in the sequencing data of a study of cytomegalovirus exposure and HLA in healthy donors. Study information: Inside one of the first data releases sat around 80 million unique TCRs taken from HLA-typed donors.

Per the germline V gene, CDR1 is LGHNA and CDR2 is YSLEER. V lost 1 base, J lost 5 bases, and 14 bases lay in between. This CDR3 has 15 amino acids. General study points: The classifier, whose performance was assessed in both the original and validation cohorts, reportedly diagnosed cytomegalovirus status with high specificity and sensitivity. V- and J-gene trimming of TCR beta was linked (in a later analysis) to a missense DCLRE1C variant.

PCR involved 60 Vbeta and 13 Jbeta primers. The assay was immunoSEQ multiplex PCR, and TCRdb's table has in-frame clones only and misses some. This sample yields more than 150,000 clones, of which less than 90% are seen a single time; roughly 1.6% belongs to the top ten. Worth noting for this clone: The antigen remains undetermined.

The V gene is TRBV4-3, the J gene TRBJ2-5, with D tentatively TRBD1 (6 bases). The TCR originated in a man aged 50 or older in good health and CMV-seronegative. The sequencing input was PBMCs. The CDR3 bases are TGCGCCAGCAGCCAAGTCGGGACATTAGATGAGACCCAGTACTTC. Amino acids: CASSQVGTLDETQYF.